This note documents a single TCR beta chain sequence. As yet, its antigen is unknown. This sample was taken from a study of molecular identifiers for immune sequencing clone quantification. RNA fractions of 10%, 30% or 50% and 20,000 to 1,000,000 sorted cells were the source of naive CD8 libraries. The CD8+CD4-CCR7+CD45RA+ phenotype defined the sorted naive CD8 T cells. Study findings and constraints: In naive cells, under 1% of molecules belonged to clones above 20 RNA copies, against over 98% in effector cells. Underestimation of highly expanded clone sizes could arise where identical TCR molecules share a barcode.

MiXCR, run by TCRdb on the PCR reads, gives a single entry per CDR3 protein. The sample comprises approximately 680,000 distinct CDR3 sequences, about 25% of which are singletons, and about 0.84% rests with the top ten. Germline V gene data show CDR1 as SNHLY and CDR2 as FYNNEI. CDR3 length: 15 residues. The germline V and J ends were trimmed by 8 bases and 2 bases, with 18 bases remaining between them. The V gene is TRBV2, the J gene TRBJ1-2; a weak D match, TRBD1 (6 bases). This clonotype was obtained from a human donor in good health. Some libraries in this study had Jurkat cell RNA spiked in. Sequenced material: naive CD8+ T cells from blood, with Jurkat cell RNA spiked in. Subset: FACS-sorted CD8+CD4-CCR7+CD45RA+ naive T cells. CDR3 DNA: TGTGCCAGCGTAAACAGGGTCGATAAAAACTATGGCTACACCTTC. It translates to CASVNRVDKNYGYTF.